Below are 31 T cell receptor beta chains sequenced from a single sample in a study of T cells in Graves' hyperthyroidism and ophthalmopathy. The CDR3 regions of TCR beta were amplified from RNA transcripts. The HTBI primer set was used in a first-round RT-PCR of the TCR CDR3. TCRdb processed the multiplex PCR reads anew with MiXCR; each CDR3 protein has one entry. This sample carries more than 300,000 distinct CDR3 sequences, approximately 18% of them seen once, and the ten largest clones take around a third. Specimen: blood. These receptors originate from a woman in her 30s with Graves' hyperthyroidism that later progressed to Graves' ophthalmopathy.

In this sample, this clonotype turned up many times. The chain links TRBV10-3 to TRBJ2-7; 10 bases match TRBD1. Germline loops: CDR1 ENHRY, CDR2 SYGVKD. This CDR3 is built from 18 residues. The V and J ends lost 3 bases and 2 bases, in that order; junction bases with no gene match: 13. CDR3 protein: CAISDLVSRDRGAYEQYF. As DNA, the CDR3 is TGTGCCATCAGTGATTTGGTTTCGCGGGACAGGGGAGCCTACGAGCAGTACTTC.

This clonotype was seen a handful of times. The V and J genes are TRBV25-1 and TRBJ2-7, with D uncertain. Trimming removed 3 bases from V and 2 bases from J, with 8 bases in between. Germline CDR1 MGHDK, CDR2 SYGVNS. The CDR3 contains 13 residues. CDR3: CASSDGSAYEQYF. The CDR3 DNA follows: TGTGCCAGCAGTGATGGCAGCGCCTACGAGCAGTACTTC.

Many counts were recorded for this clonotype. The V gene is TRBV6-1, the J gene TRBJ1-5; tentative D call: TRBD1 (5 bases). The germline V gene encodes CDR1 MNHNS and CDR2 SASEGT. This CDR3 has 14 amino acids. Between the trimmed V and J ends, which lost 3 bases and 5 bases, there was a span of 11 bases. The CDR3 DNA reads as TGTGCCAGCAGTGAGGGACTCCTCTATCAGCCCCAGCATTTT. The encoded protein is CASSEGLLYQPQHF.

This clonotype was detected ten times or more. The chain has TRBV11-3 and TRBJ2-2; the D is unclear. The CDR3 totals 12 residues. Per the germline V gene, CDR1 is SGHNT and CDR2 is YENEEA. Trimming took off 4 bases at V and 5 bases at J, with 5 bases between the two ends. CDR3 nucleotide sequence: TGTGCCAGCAGCTCAGAAACCGGGGAGCTGTTTTTT. Translated, it gives CASSSETGELFF.

This clonotype was seen ten or more times. The chain couples TRBV2 to TRBJ2-1, with 7 positions matching TRBD1. J lost 8 bases, V lost 9 bases, and 13 bases had no gene match. The germline gives CDR1 SNHLY, CDR2 FYNNEI. This CDR3 has 14 residues. CDR3 DNA: TGTGCCAGGAGTTTCCCTAACAGGGGCGATGAGCAGTTCTTC. Translation gives CARSFPNRGDEQFF.

This clonotype was observed many times. The CDR3 sequence is CASNIGSMNTEAFF. The DNA of the CDR3 is TGTGCCAGCAATATCGGATCCATGAACACTGAAGCTTTCTTT. This rearrangement joins TRBV12-3 or TRBV12-4 to TRBJ1-1; D uncertain. The CDR3 length is 14 residues. Trimming removed 7 bases at V and 0 bases at J, with 12 bases between.

The sample holds many counts of this clonotype. The gene calls are TRBV14 and TRBJ1-2, with D possibly TRBD1 on 5 matching bases. V lost 1 base, J lost 4 bases, and 16 bases lay in between. The germline V gene encodes CDR1 SGHDN and CDR2 FVKESK. The CDR3 has 16 amino acids. CDR3 in amino acids: CASSQVGQGISYGYTF. The CDR3 DNA is TGTGCCAGCAGCCAAGTAGGGCAGGGCATCTCCTATGGCTACACCTTC.

This clonotype was detected ten times or more. The chain has TRBV27 and TRBJ1-1, with a tentative D call TRBD1 (6 bases). Germline values: CDR1 MNHEY, CDR2 SMNVEV (reference sequence). V lost 0 bases and J lost 4, with 24 bases in between. This CDR3 is built from 19 residues. The CDR3 DNA reads TGTGCCAGCAGTTTATCATACAGGGCCCCTGGAACGGGTTTCACTGAAGCTTTCTTT. As protein: CASSLSYRAPGTGFTEAFF.

The V gene is TRBV3-1, the J gene TRBJ2-7, with 7 bases that match TRBD2. Per germline, CDR1 LGHDT and CDR2 YNNKEL (reference sequence). This CDR3 has 12 residues. J lost 5 bases, V lost 4 bases, and 2 bases had no gene match. For the CDR3, the DNA is TGTGCCAGCAGCCCGCGGGGGAACGAGCAGTACTTC. It translates to CASSPRGNEQYF.

The table lists this clonotype with many counts. The V and J genes are TRBV19 and TRBJ1-5, with TRBD1 matching over 8 bases. V was clipped by 1 base and J by 3 bases; unmatched bases: 5. This CDR3 comprises 16 residues. Germline assignment: CDR1 LNHDA and CDR2 SQIVND (reference sequence). CDR3 sequence: CASSIADRGYNQPQHF. CDR3 nucleotides: TGTGCCAGTAGTATAGCCGACAGGGGATACAATCAGCCCCAGCATTTT.

This clonotype appeared a few times. The chain joins TRBV18 to TRBJ2-1; 7 bases are a match to TRBD2. There are 14 residues in the CDR3. V lost 3 bases and J lost 9; bases outside the gene matches: 8. Germline V lookup: CDR1 KGHSH, CDR2 LQKENI. CDR3 amino acids: CASSPSGGATEQFF. The CDR3, as DNA: TGTGCCAGCTCACCTTCGGGAGGAGCAACTGAGCAGTTCTTC.

This clonotype was seen a handful of times. The V call is TRBV7-9, the J call TRBJ2-1; D remains unclear. Germline V gene data show CDR1 as SEHNR and CDR2 as FQNEAQ (reference sequence). The CDR3 sequence is 13 residues long. V was trimmed by 6 bases and J by 2 bases, leaving 8 bases between them. The CDR3 here is CASRADAYNEQFF. CDR3 bases: TGTGCCAGCAGAGCAGACGCCTACAATGAGCAGTTCTTC.

At least ten counts were recorded for this clonotype. V usage is TRBV28 and J usage is TRBJ2-1; 11 bases align to TRBD2. Germline CDR1 is MDHEN and CDR2 is SYDVKM. The CDR3 loop spans 16 amino acids. The trim removed 7 bases at V and 10 bases at J, leaving 15 bases unmatched. CDR3 amino acids: CASTKKGLAAPREQFF. CDR3 coding DNA: TGTGCCAGCACAAAGAAGGGACTAGCGGCACCAAGAGAGCAGTTCTTC.

The chain is built from TRBV10-1 and TRBJ2-3; 9 bases are a match to TRBD2. Germline CDR1 WNHNN, CDR2 SYGVQD (reference sequence). V gave up 3 bases and J gave up 4 bases; unmatched junction bases: 11. The CDR3 runs to 17 residues. Written as DNA, the CDR3 is TGCGCCAGCAGTGACTTCTCCCTAGCGGGGAATGCAGATACGCAGTATTTT. Amino acids: CASSDFSLAGNADTQYF.

This clonotype was picked up many times. The V and J genes are TRBV28 and TRBJ2-7; either TRBD1 or TRBD2 may supply D (5 bases each). CDR1 is MDHEN and CDR2 is SYDVKM in the germline V gene. The V gene lost 6 bases and the J gene lost 2 bases, with 14 bases spanning the gap. This CDR3 is 14 amino acids long. CDR3 sequence: CASSHGTEAYEQYF. The DNA of the CDR3 is TGTGCCAGCAGCCACGGGACGGAAGCCTACGAGCAGTACTTC.

The V gene is TRBV5-4, the J gene TRBJ1-4; no clear D. The germline V and J ends were trimmed by 4 bases and 0 bases, with 16 bases remaining between them. Germline V gene data show CDR1 as SGHNT and CDR2 as YYREEE (reference sequence). The CDR3 runs to 17 residues. This CDR3 reads CASSTNQGRATNEKLFF. The CDR3, as DNA: TGTGCCAGCAGCACAAACCAAGGACGAGCAACTAATGAAAAACTGTTTTTT.

The J gene is TRBJ2-1, the V gene TRBV19; the D gene is possibly TRBD2 (7 bases). There are 13 residues in the CDR3. V gave up 3 bases and J gave up 15 bases, with 18 bases separating them. The germline gives CDR1 LNHDA, CDR2 SQIVND (reference sequence). The CDR3 DNA sequence: TGTGCCAGTAGTATCTTTTCGGGGGGCCCCCTGTTCTTC. Its translation: CASSIFSGGPLFF.

This clonotype turned up a few times. The V gene is TRBV7-9, the J gene TRBJ1-1, with TRBD1 as a possible D gene (5 bases). In germline, CDR1 is SEHNR, CDR2 FQNEAQ (reference sequence). The CDR3 is 13 amino acids. The germline V and J ends were trimmed by 4 bases and 1 base, with 7 bases remaining between them. The CDR3 here is CASSWTPNTEAFF. Written as DNA, the CDR3 is TGTGCCAGCAGCTGGACACCGAACACTGAAGCTTTCTTT.

The chain has TRBV10-3 and TRBJ2-6; D remains ambiguous. V shed 2 bases and J shed 0 bases, with 14 bases lying between them. This CDR3 has 18 residues. Germline V gene sequence: CDR1 ENHRY, CDR2 SYGVKD. The CDR3 region is CAISEPRILRSGANVLTF. The DNA of the CDR3 is TGTGCCATCAGTGAGCCTAGGATTCTACGCTCTGGGGCCAACGTCCTGACTTTC.

This clonotype was found many times. This chain joins TRBV12-3 or TRBV12-4 and TRBJ1-5; 12 positions agree with TRBD1. The CDR3 runs to 15 residues. Trimming took 3 bases from V and 6 from J; bases not matched to a gene: 3. This CDR3 is CASSFGGQGAQPQHF. CDR3 in DNA: TGTGCCAGCAGTTTCGGGGGACAGGGGGCTCAGCCCCAGCATTTT.

The chain is built from TRBV11-2 and TRBJ2-7; 7 bases are shared with TRBD2. V lost 0 bases to trimming and J lost 0 bases; unmatched junction nucleotides: 5. The CDR3 loop spans 16 amino acids. The germline V gene encodes CDR1 SGHAT and CDR2 FQNNGV. The CDR3 DNA sequence: TGTGCCAGCAGCTTAGACCTGGGACTAACCTCCTACGAGCAGTACTTC. Translation gives CASSLDLGLTSYEQYF.

This clonotype occurred many times. V gene TRBV20-1 combines with J gene TRBJ2-1; 7 positions match TRBD2. V lost 3 bases, J lost 1 base, and 9 bases stayed unmatched. Germline CDR1 and CDR2: DFQATT and SNEGSKA (reference sequence). This CDR3 is 16 amino acids long. DNA for the CDR3: TGCAGTGCTAGTAACTTCGGGGGGAGATCCTACAATGAGCAGTTCTTC. The encoded protein is CSASNFGGRSYNEQFF.

The gene calls are TRBV2 and TRBJ2-5; D tentatively reads TRBD1 or TRBD2 (5 bases each). Per the germline V gene, CDR1 is SNHLY and CDR2 is FYNNEI. Trimming cost V 7 bases and J 7 bases, with 13 bases left between them. The CDR3 is 12 residues long. For the CDR3, the DNA is TGTGCCAGCACGAGGGGCACGGGGACCCAGTACTTC. Encoded protein: CASTRGTGTQYF.

At least ten counts were recorded for this clonotype. The chain couples TRBV11-2 to TRBJ2-5, with D perhaps matching TRBD2 (5 bases). V gave up 2 bases and J gave up 1 base, with 14 bases separating them. The V gene's germline CDR1 is SGHAT and CDR2 FQNNGV. The CDR3 contains 16 residues. CDR3 in amino acids: CASSLMVLGGQETQYF. The CDR3 DNA sequence: TGTGCCAGCAGCTTAATGGTACTAGGTGGCCAAGAGACCCAGTACTTC.

This clonotype has at least ten counts. V is TRBV29-1 and J is TRBJ2-7; D may be TRBD1 or TRBD2 (5 bases each). The germline V gene has CDR1 SQVTM and CDR2 ANQGSEA. The CDR3 length is 15 residues. Trimming cost V 7 bases and J 3 bases, with 22 bases left between them. CDR3 coding DNA: TGCAGCGCCGATAAAACAGGAGGATCTATCTACGAGCAGTACTTC. Its translation: CSADKTGGSIYEQYF.

Only a few counts were recorded for this clonotype. The chain carries TRBV7-9 and TRBJ1-2; TRBD1 aligns across 9 bases. V shed 3 bases and J 4 bases; nucleotides not matched to a gene: 6. The CDR3 consists of 15 residues. CDR1 SEHNR and CDR2 FQNEAQ come from the germline V gene (reference sequence). In DNA form, the CDR3 reads TGTGCCAGCAGCTTGGACAGGGGACTTGGCTATGGCTACACCTTC. Residues: CASSLDRGLGYGYTF. Looking up the rest from reference TRBV7-9 and TRBJ1-2 gives the full variable domain: DTGVSQNPRHKITKRGQNVTFRCDPISEHNRLYWYRQTLGQGPEFLTYFQNEAQLEKSRLLSDRFSAERPKGSFSTLEIQRTEQGDSAMYLCASSLDRGLGYGYTFGSGTRLTVV.

The V gene is TRBV12-3 or TRBV12-4, the J gene TRBJ2-7, with TRBD2 matching 7 bases. With V trimmed by 3 bases and J by 3 bases, 5 bases remained unmatched. The CDR3 length is 14 residues. CDR3 region: CASSLTGGDYEQYF. For the CDR3, the DNA is TGTGCCAGCAGTTTGACGGGAGGTGACTACGAGCAGTACTTC.

This clonotype was seen a handful of times. This chain connects TRBV5-1 to TRBJ2-7; D possibly corresponds to TRBD2 (5 bases). V dropped 4 bases and J dropped 4 bases, with 9 bases sitting between them. The CDR3 runs to 12 residues. The germline V gene encodes CDR1 SGHRS and CDR2 YFSETQ. As DNA, the CDR3 is TGCGCCAGCAGCCCAGAGGGTTACGAGCAGTACTTC. As protein: CASSPEGYEQYF.

The chain employs TRBV28 and TRBJ2-7; 7 bases map to TRBD2. The CDR3 has 14 residues. Germline CDR1 and CDR2: MDHEN and SYDVKM. Unmatched junction bases numbered 10, after V lost 7 bases and J lost 4 bases. CDR3 bases: TGTGCCAGCACCCCCCGGGACTACAGTTACGAGCAGTACTTC. Translated: CASTPRDYSYEQYF.

This clonotype showed up many times. J is TRBJ2-1 and V is TRBV5-1; TRBD2 matches at 10 bases. V lost 2 bases to trimming and J lost 9 bases; unmatched junction nucleotides: 14. Germline V gives CDR1 SGHRS, CDR2 YFSETQ. This CDR3 contains 17 residues. The CDR3 loop reads CASSFFGTSVSSSEQFF. The CDR3 DNA reads as TGCGCCAGCAGCTTTTTTGGGACTAGCGTGTCGTCGAGTGAGCAGTTCTTC.

This clonotype has ten or more counts. The chain is built from TRBV10-2 and TRBJ1-4; TRBD1 agrees at 8 bases. J lost 8 bases, V lost 5 bases, and 7 bases had no gene match. Germline assignment: CDR1 WSHSY and CDR2 SAAADI. The CDR3 is 14 amino acids. The CDR3 DNA reads TGCGCCAGCAGTCGGGACAGGAGCAAAGAAAAACTGTTTTTT. This gives the protein CASSRDRSKEKLFF.